The clone carrying this T cell receptor beta chain was counted between two and nine times. The source of the sample is a study of T-cell reconstitution after alpha-beta-depleted transplantation in children. The authors prepared the TCRbeta library with unique molecular identifiers. TCRdb used MiXCR to reprocess the PCR reads, holding one entry per CDR3 protein. The profile shows about 610,000 distinct CDR3 sequences, 10% to 13% of them singletons. This CDR3 spans 15 amino acids. V gave up 5 bases and J gave up 7 bases; unmatched junction bases: 5. CDR1 DFQATT and CDR2 SNEGSKA come from the germline V gene (reference sequence).

The sample here was PBMCs from the stem cell graft donor, taken from the stem cell graft. The clonotype comes from a human donor who donated a stem cell graft to a child with acute myeloid leukemia. The chain employs TRBV20-1 and TRBJ2-1, with 16 bases aligning to TRBD2. CDR3 sequence: CSAGTSGRALNEQFF. In nucleotides, the CDR3 is TGCAGTGCTGGGACTAGCGGGAGGGCCCTTAATGAGCAGTTCTTC.